This T cell receptor (beta chain) was documented in a study of Ad26.COV2.S vaccination and SARS-CoV-2 variants. As for the study in general: Each vaccinee took Ad26.COV2.S intramuscularly, once or twice 56 days apart.

Comments on this clone: Its matching antigen is unknown.

V gave up 6 bases and J gave up 1 base; unmatched junction bases: 6. Germline lookup yields CDR1 SQVTM and CDR2 ANQGSEA. The CDR3 consists of 16 residues. The method was immunoSEQ multiplex PCR; TCRdb's version includes in-frame clones alone and lacks a portion of them. The sample shows roughly 300,000 clones, around 89% of them seen only once. Broader study findings: Vaccinees showed greater spike-specific TCR breadth than placebo recipients. Non-spike TCR breadth showed similarity between vaccine and placebo recipients.

Treatment reported: around 19 received Ad26.COV2.S at low or high dose, single or two shots; about 5 received placebo; per-sample allocation not given. Sampling was done on day 63 after the first vaccine or placebo injection. The sequenced sample was peripheral blood, obtained in a trial of Ad26.COV2.S vaccine versus placebo. The genes are TRBV29-1 and TRBJ2-2, with TRBD2 matching 12 bases. The TCR was taken from a person between 18 and 59 years old who received the Ad26.COV2.S COVID-19 vaccine or a placebo. The CDR3: CSVRVTSGGNTGELFF. CDR3 coding DNA: TGCAGCGTCCGCGTGACTAGCGGGGGGAACACCGGGGAGCTGTTTTTT.